The 6 T cell receptor beta chains presented below share a single source sample, sequenced in a study of control samples from healthy donors and cancer patients. Profiling relied on immunoSEQ multiplex PCR, and the TCRdb table lists in-frame clones only, not all of them. The sample has about 100,000 clones, around 89% seen once. The material sequenced was blood. The receptor source for this set is a man aged 25-45 years in good health.

The chain joins TRBV5-5 to TRBJ1-3; D call uncertain. CDR1 is SGHKS, CDR2 YYEKEE, per germline (reference sequence). This CDR3 region has 15 residues. Trimming removed 4 bases from V and 0 bases from J, with 11 bases in between. The CDR3 DNA reads TGTGCCAGCAGCCCCCCTTACGACTCTGGAAACACCATATATTTT. Protein: CASSPPYDSGNTIYF.

The V gene is TRBV2, the J gene TRBJ2-5; no clear D. Trimming took 8 bases from V and 2 from J, leaving 15 bases between them. The CDR3 is made up of 14 amino acids. Germline CDR1 and CDR2: SNHLY and FYNNEI. CDR3 sequence: CASRPRWTQETQYF. The CDR3, as DNA: TGTGCCAGCCGCCCGCGTTGGACGCAAGAGACCCAGTACTTC.

The V call is TRBV4-2, the J call TRBJ1-2; possible D gene TRBD1, 6 bases. The CDR3 has 15 amino acids. CDR1 is LGHNA, CDR2 YNFKEQ, per germline. V was pared by 5 bases and J by 3 bases, with 16 bases between. The DNA for the CDR3 is TGTGCCAGCAGCGAGAACGACAGGACTTACTATGGCTACACCTTC. Translating it yields CASSENDRTYYGYTF.

This chain joins TRBV7-2 and TRBJ2-7; D might be TRBD1 or TRBD2, each matching 5 bases. CDR3 length: 14 amino acids. Germline values: CDR1 SGHTA, CDR2 FQGNSA. Trimming removed 6 bases from V and 2 bases from J, with 14 bases in between. The DNA of the CDR3 is TGTGCCAGCAGTCCAGCCCCGGGGCCCTACGAGCAGTACTTC. This sequence encodes CASSPAPGPYEQYF.

This clone occurred a few times. V and J are TRBV19 and TRBJ1-4, with D tentatively TRBD1 (6 bases). V was pared by 0 bases and J by 11 bases, with 25 bases between. The CDR3 consists of 18 residues. The germline V gene has CDR1 LNHDA and CDR2 SQIVND (reference sequence). The CDR3 DNA sequence: TGTGCCAGTAGTATAGATCTATCGTCCGGACAGACTTTCTTTAAACTGTTTTTT. It encodes CASSIDLSSGQTFFKLFF.

This clone occurred many times. V and J are TRBV11-3 and TRBJ2-2, with TRBD2 matching 8 bases. The ends lost 3 bases at V and 6 bases at J; junction bases unmatched: 3. The CDR3 spans 14 residues. CDR1 SGHNT and CDR2 YENEEA come from the germline V gene. The CDR3 DNA sequence: TGTGCCAGCAGCTTTGGCGGGGGGCCCGGGGAGCTGTTTTTT. Translated: CASSFGGGPGELFF.